Listed below are T cell receptor beta chains from one sample, sequenced in a study of PD-L1 blockade in urothelial cancer. Clones were read by immunoSEQ multiplex PCR, and TCRdb kept only the in-frame ones, dropping some. This table has about 95,000 clones, around 90% appearing once. This sample comprised PBMCs, obtained around atezolizumab (anti-PD-L1) treatment. The source is a man aged 55 to 70 with urothelial cancer. CDR3s include the opening cysteine and the closing phenylalanine or tryptophan. The D gene is left open where the match is weak. Clone size appears in some rows only: once, few, many, or a class for an expanded clone.

abundance: -
d_gene: TRBD1
j_gene: TRBJ1-5
v_gene: TRBV5-8
CDR3aa: CASSLGHGGQGYQPQHF
CDR3nt: TGTGCCAGCAGCTTGGGACATGGGGGACAGGGGTATCAGCCCCAGCATTTT

abundance: -
d_gene: -
j_gene: TRBJ1-2
v_gene: TRBV2
CDR3aa: CASSASGPYGYTF
CDR3nt: TGTGCCAGCAGTGCCAGTGGGCCTTATGGCTACACCTTC

abundance: -
d_gene: -
j_gene: TRBJ2-7
v_gene: TRBV27
CDR3aa: CASSLRGKGYEQYF
CDR3nt: TGTGCCAGCAGTTTACGGGGGAAGGGCTACGAGCAGTACTTC

abundance: once
d_gene: -
j_gene: TRBJ1-1
v_gene: TRBV4-1
CDR3aa: CASSLKGLATEAFF
CDR3nt: TGCGCCAGCAGCCTTAAGGGACTGGCCACTGAAGCTTTCTTT

abundance: -
d_gene: -
j_gene: TRBJ2-2
v_gene: TRBV29-1
CDR3aa: CSVYQQGHGELFF
CDR3nt: TGCAGCGTTTATCAGCAGGGTCACGGGGAGCTGTTTTTT

abundance: -
d_gene: -
j_gene: TRBJ1-3
v_gene: TRBV7-2
CDR3aa: CASSSQGYGNTIYF
CDR3nt: TGTGCCAGCAGCTCACAGGGTTACGGAAACACCATATATTTT

abundance: -
d_gene: -
j_gene: TRBJ2-1
v_gene: TRBV6-5
CDR3aa: CASSYHERESRQFF
CDR3nt: TGTGCCAGCAGTTACCACGAACGGGAAAGTAGGCAGTTCTTC

abundance: -
d_gene: TRBD1
j_gene: TRBJ1-1
v_gene: TRBV27
CDR3aa: CASNYRGRGTEAFF
CDR3nt: TGTGCCAGCAATTACAGGGGGCGAGGGACTGAAGCTTTCTTT

abundance: -
d_gene: -
j_gene: TRBJ1-1
v_gene: TRBV9
CDR3aa: CASSGSGGLVTEAFF
CDR3nt: TGTGCCAGCAGCGGTAGTGGAGGGTTGGTTACTGAAGCTTTCTTT

abundance: -
d_gene: TRBD1
j_gene: TRBJ1-5
v_gene: TRBV28
CDR3aa: CASSLGQGGQPQHF
CDR3nt: TGTGCCAGCAGTTTAGGACAGGGGGGTCAGCCCCAGCATTTT

abundance: -
d_gene: -
j_gene: TRBJ2-3
v_gene: TRBV4-2
CDR3aa: CASSQFKLGMDTSTDTQYF
CDR3nt: TGTGCCAGCAGCCAATTCAAACTAGGCATGGATACTAGCACAGATACGCAGTATTTT

abundance: -
d_gene: -
j_gene: TRBJ1-6
v_gene: TRBV5-6
CDR3aa: CASSLAGGTDSPLHF
CDR3nt: TGTGCCAGCAGCTTGGCCGGAGGCACGGACTCACCCCTCCACTTT

abundance: -
d_gene: -
j_gene: TRBJ2-7
v_gene: TRBV29-1
CDR3aa: CSVEGGQFYEQYF
CDR3nt: TGCAGCGTTGAAGGGGGCCAGTTCTACGAGCAGTACTTC

abundance: -
d_gene: TRBD2
j_gene: TRBJ2-7
v_gene: TRBV6-1
CDR3aa: CASSRLAGGSYEQYF
CDR3nt: TGTGCCAGCAGCCGACTAGCGGGAGGTTCTTACGAGCAGTACTTC

abundance: -
d_gene: -
j_gene: TRBJ1-1
v_gene: TRBV9
CDR3aa: CASSPRTPSSEAFF
CDR3nt: TGTGCCAGCAGCCCCCGGACTCCTTCGAGTGAAGCTTTCTTT

abundance: -
d_gene: TRBD1
j_gene: TRBJ2-5
v_gene: TRBV5-8
CDR3aa: CASSLGTDQETQYF
CDR3nt: TGTGCCAGCAGCCTAGGGACAGACCAAGAGACCCAGTACTTC

abundance: -
d_gene: TRBD1
j_gene: TRBJ1-1
v_gene: TRBV7-9
CDR3aa: CASSQTGLRTEAFF
CDR3nt: TGTGCCAGCAGCCAGACAGGGTTGAGGACTGAAGCTTTCTTT

abundance: once
d_gene: -
j_gene: TRBJ2-1
v_gene: TRBV6-5
CDR3aa: CASSTSRLYNEQFF
CDR3nt: TGTGCCAGCAGTACCTCTAGGCTTTACAATGAGCAGTTCTTC

abundance: -
d_gene: TRBD1
j_gene: TRBJ1-2
v_gene: TRBV7-8
CDR3aa: CASSSREGAGYTF
CDR3nt: TGTGCCAGCAGCTCCCGAGAGGGGGCGGGCTACACCTTC

abundance: -
d_gene: TRBD2
j_gene: TRBJ2-1
v_gene: TRBV5-1
CDR3aa: CASSFGLADAGEQFF
CDR3nt: TGCGCCAGCAGCTTCGGACTAGCGGACGCCGGTGAGCAGTTCTTC

abundance: once
d_gene: TRBD2
j_gene: TRBJ2-3
v_gene: TRBV9
CDR3aa: CASSSILAGVDTQYF
CDR3nt: TGTGCCAGCAGCTCCATACTAGCGGGGGTAGATACGCAGTATTTT

abundance: -
d_gene: -
j_gene: TRBJ1-6
v_gene: TRBV6-5
CDR3aa: CAGARSSYNSPLHF
CDR3nt: TGTGCGGGAGCCCGAAGCTCCTATAATTCACCCCTCCACTTT

abundance: -
d_gene: TRBD1
j_gene: TRBJ2-1
v_gene: TRBV7-7
CDR3aa: CASSRSLAGQGGEQFF
CDR3nt: TGTGCTAGCAGCCGCTCCTTAGCGGGACAGGGGGGTGAGCAGTTCTTC

abundance: -
d_gene: TRBD2
j_gene: TRBJ2-3
v_gene: TRBV19
CDR3aa: CASSGRARVDTQYF
CDR3nt: TGTGCCAGTAGTGGGAGGGCCAGGGTAGATACGCAGTATTTT

abundance: -
d_gene: TRBD2
j_gene: TRBJ2-2
v_gene: TRBV9
CDR3aa: CASSPLAGGNTGELFF
CDR3nt: TGTGCCAGCAGCCCGCTAGCGGGGGGGAACACCGGGGAGCTGTTTTTT

abundance: -
d_gene: TRBD2
j_gene: TRBJ2-5
v_gene: TRBV5-4
CDR3aa: CASSSPGLAGETQYF
CDR3nt: TGTGCCAGCAGCTCTCCGGGACTAGCAGGAGAGACCCAGTACTTC

abundance: -
d_gene: -
j_gene: TRBJ1-1
v_gene: TRBV7-3
CDR3aa: CASKRGHQNTEAFF
CDR3nt: TGTGCCAGCAAGCGGGGACACCAGAACACTGAAGCTTTCTTT

abundance: -
d_gene: -
j_gene: TRBJ1-3
v_gene: TRBV25-1
CDR3aa: CASSDGRAGDSTIYF
CDR3nt: TGTGCCAGCAGTGACGGCAGGGCTGGGGATTCCACCATATATTTT

abundance: -
d_gene: TRBD1
j_gene: TRBJ2-5
v_gene: TRBV10-3
CDR3aa: CASRDRSRETQYF
CDR3nt: TGTGCCTCCAGGGACAGGTCCCGGGAGACCCAGTACTTC

abundance: -
d_gene: -
j_gene: TRBJ1-4
v_gene: TRBV6-6
CDR3aa: CASREGTEKLFF
CDR3nt: TGTGCCAGCAGAGAGGGAACCGAAAAACTGTTTTTT

abundance: -
d_gene: -
j_gene: TRBJ2-3
v_gene: TRBV5-1
CDR3aa: CASSLPGGTDTQYF
CDR3nt: TGCGCCAGCAGCCTTCCCGGGGGCACAGATACGCAGTATTTT

abundance: -
d_gene: TRBD1
j_gene: TRBJ1-6
v_gene: TRBV2
CDR3aa: CASSETQGAFALGSPLHF
CDR3nt: TGTGCCAGCAGTGAAACACAGGGGGCATTTGCTTTAGGTTCACCCCTCCACTTT

abundance: -
d_gene: -
j_gene: TRBJ2-2
v_gene: TRBV4-1
CDR3aa: CASSQDGGGVWDGELFF
CDR3nt: TGCGCCAGCAGCCAAGATGGAGGGGGCGTTTGGGACGGGGAGCTGTTTTTT

abundance: -
d_gene: TRBD1
j_gene: TRBJ2-7
v_gene: TRBV4-2
CDR3aa: CASRKDPDRGYEQYF
CDR3nt: TGTGCCAGCAGAAAGGACCCGGACAGGGGCTACGAGCAGTACTTC

abundance: -
d_gene: -
j_gene: TRBJ1-3
v_gene: TRBV18
CDR3aa: CASSPERNTIYF
CDR3nt: TGTGCCAGCTCACCAGAGCGAAACACCATATATTTT

abundance: -
d_gene: TRBD1
j_gene: TRBJ2-3
v_gene: TRBV18
CDR3aa: CASSQSVTGALLDTQYF
CDR3nt: TGTGCCAGCTCACAGTCGGTGACAGGGGCTTTGTTAGATACGCAGTATTTT

abundance: -
d_gene: TRBD1
j_gene: TRBJ2-5
v_gene: TRBV9
CDR3aa: CASSPRGVGQGKETQYF
CDR3nt: TGTGCCAGCAGCCCACGAGGGGTAGGACAGGGGAAAGAGACCCAGTACTTC

abundance: few
d_gene: TRBD2
j_gene: TRBJ2-7
v_gene: TRBV30
CDR3aa: CALAGDASYEQYF
CDR3nt: TGTGCCTTAGCGGGGGACGCGTCCTACGAGCAGTACTTC

abundance: -
d_gene: -
j_gene: TRBJ2-7
v_gene: TRBV5-4
CDR3aa: CASSLARGGAGTTTHYEQYF
CDR3nt: TGTGCCAGCAGCTTGGCGAGGGGGGGAGCGGGAACGACCACCCACTACGAGCAGTACTTC

abundance: -
d_gene: TRBD2
j_gene: TRBJ2-1
v_gene: TRBV30
CDR3aa: CAWSTGSGRDNEQFF
CDR3nt: TGTGCCTGGAGCACAGGGAGCGGGAGGGACAATGAGCAGTTCTTC